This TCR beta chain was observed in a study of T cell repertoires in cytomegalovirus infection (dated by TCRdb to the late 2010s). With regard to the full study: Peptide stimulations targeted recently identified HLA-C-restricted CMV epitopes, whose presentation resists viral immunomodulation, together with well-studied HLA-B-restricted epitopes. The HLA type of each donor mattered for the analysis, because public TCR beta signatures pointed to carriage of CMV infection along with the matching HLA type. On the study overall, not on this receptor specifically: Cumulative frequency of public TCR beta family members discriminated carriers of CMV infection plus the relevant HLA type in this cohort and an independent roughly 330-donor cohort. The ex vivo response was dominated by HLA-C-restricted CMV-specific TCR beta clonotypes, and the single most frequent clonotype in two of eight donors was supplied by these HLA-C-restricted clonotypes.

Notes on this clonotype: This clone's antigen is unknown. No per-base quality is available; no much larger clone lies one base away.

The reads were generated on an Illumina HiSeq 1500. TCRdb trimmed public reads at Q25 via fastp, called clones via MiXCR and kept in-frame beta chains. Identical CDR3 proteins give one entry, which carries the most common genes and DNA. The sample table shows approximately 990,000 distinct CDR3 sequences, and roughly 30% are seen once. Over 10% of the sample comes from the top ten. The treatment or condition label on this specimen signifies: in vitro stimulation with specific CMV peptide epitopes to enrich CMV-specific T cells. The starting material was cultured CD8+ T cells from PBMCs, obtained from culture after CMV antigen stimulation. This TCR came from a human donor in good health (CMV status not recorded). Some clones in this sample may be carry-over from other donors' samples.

Read as DNA, the sequence is TGTGCCAGCAGAGGAGCAGCAGACGAGCAGTACTTC. It is translated as CASRGAADEQYF. The chain is encoded by TRBV19 joined to TRBJ2-7; too little of a D gene remains to name it. CDR1 and CDR2, per the germline V gene (reference sequence), are LNHDA and SQIVND. Including the terminal cysteine and phenylalanine, the CDR3 comprises 12 residues. The read is trimmed to its CDR3 DNA, 36 bases read in frame from base 1. V and J are truncated by 9 bases and 5 bases respectively, leaving an intervening sequence of 14 bases.